Each of the 9 T cell receptor beta chains below was sequenced from the same sample in a study of human T cells and chemical hapten exposure. TCRdb itself ran the RACE reads through MiXCR, one entry per CDR3 protein. The sample has roughly 80,000 distinct CDR3 sequences; around 15% are singletons. Time point reported: pre-sensitization, week 0. Treatment indicated: therapeutic diphenylcyclopropenone sensitization with weekly scalp DPC. The specimen was whole blood, collected in connection with sensitization to the hapten diphenylcyclopropenone (DPC). These receptor sequences come from a woman between 45 and 60 years old with alopecia areata. Some clones in this sample may be carry-over from other donors' samples.

This rearrangement joins TRBV28 to TRBJ1-5, with unresolved D. The CDR3 runs 13 residues. V lost 7 bases, J lost 0 bases, and 7 bases lay in between. Germline V gene sequence: CDR1 MDHEN, CDR2 SYDVKM. The DNA of the CDR3 is TGTGCCAGCAAGGGATATAGCAATCAGCCCCAGCATTTT. Its protein is CASKGYSNQPQHF.

In its sample, this clonotype was seen many times. The V gene is TRBV11-2, the J gene TRBJ1-3; D is undetermined. Germline lookup yields CDR1 SGHAT and CDR2 FQNNGV. The V end was cut by 5 bases, the J end by 2 bases, with 10 bases between. The CDR3 runs to 14 residues. CDR3 protein: CASSSRGTGNTIYF. The CDR3 DNA is TGTGCCAGCAGCAGCCGGGGAACTGGAAACACCATATATTTT.

In its sample, this clonotype was seen a few times. The gene calls are TRBV7-6 and TRBJ2-1; 7 positions agree with TRBD1. V lost 5 bases and J lost 9; bases outside the gene matches: 10. The CDR3 spans 14 residues. Germline CDR1 SGHVS, CDR2 FNYEAQ. CDR3 sequence: CASSPTTGVGEQFF. DNA of the CDR3: TGTGCCAGCAGCCCAACAACAGGGGTGGGTGAGCAGTTCTTC.

This clonotype came up many times. CDR3 DNA: TGTGCCAGCAGCCAATCGGGACTAGCGGGAGCGATCTCCTACAATGAGCAGTTCTTC. Translating gives CASSQSGLAGAISYNEQFF. The chain uses TRBV3-1 and TRBJ2-1; 14 bases are a match to TRBD2. CDR1 is LGHDT and CDR2 is YNNKEL in the germline V gene (reference sequence). The trim removed 2 bases at V and 0 bases at J, leaving 6 bases unmatched. This CDR3 region has 19 residues.

This clonotype came up many times. The gene calls are TRBV29-1 and TRBJ1-2, with D maybe TRBD1 (6 bases). V shed 0 bases and J shed 4 bases, with 6 bases lying between them. The CDR3 contains 12 residues. Germline V gene sequence: CDR1 SQVTM, CDR2 ANQGSEA. CDR3 in DNA: TGCAGCGTTGAAGACAGGGGCTATGGCTACACCTTC. This translates into CSVEDRGYGYTF.

This clonotype turned up a few times. The gene calls are TRBV29-1 and TRBJ1-4; 7 bases match TRBD1. Looked up from germline, CDR1 is SQVTM and CDR2 is ANQGSEA. This CDR3 has 13 residues. The V gene end was trimmed by 5 bases and the J gene end by 6 bases; junction bases not matched to a gene: 6. CDR3 sequence reads: CSVNLQGYEKLFF. CDR3 DNA: TGCAGCGTTAACTTACAGGGGTATGAAAAACTGTTTTTT. Based on the CDR3 plus reference TRBV29-1 and TRBJ1-4, the full variable domain is SAVISQKPSRDICQRGTSLTIQCQVDSQVTMMFWYRQQPGQSLTLIATANQGSEATYESGFVIDKFPISRPNLTFSTLTVSNMSPEDSSIYLCSVNLQGYEKLFFGSGTQLSVL.

J is TRBJ2-2 and V is TRBV18; the match to TRBD2 covers 9 bases. CDR1 and CDR2 from the germline V gene are KGHSH and LQKENI. The junction had 10 bases not matched to a gene; V was cut back by 2 bases and J by 6 bases. The CDR3 totals 17 residues. CDR3 sequence: CASSPNAGGPNSGELFF. In nucleotides, the CDR3 is TGTGCCAGCTCACCAAATGCGGGAGGGCCTAACTCCGGGGAGCTGTTTTTT.

In its sample, this clonotype was seen a few times. V is TRBV12-3 or TRBV12-4 and J is TRBJ2-1, with D possibly being TRBD2 (6 bases). The CDR3 extends over 15 amino acids. Trimming took off 6 bases at V and 4 bases at J, with 16 bases between the two ends. For the CDR3, the DNA is TGTGCCAGCAGCTCGGGACTGGGGAAATACAATGAGCAGTTCTTC. Amino acids: CASSSGLGKYNEQFF.

This clonotype was observed many times. This sequence joins TRBV6-5 and TRBJ1-6, with D unclear. Between the trimmed V and J ends, which lost 5 bases and 0 bases, there was a span of 8 bases. Germline V gene sequence: CDR1 MNHEY, CDR2 SVGAGI. The CDR3 has 15 residues. This CDR3 reads CASSRASSYNSPLHF. The DNA of the CDR3 is TGTGCCAGCAGTCGAGCGAGCTCCTATAATTCACCCCTCCACTTT.